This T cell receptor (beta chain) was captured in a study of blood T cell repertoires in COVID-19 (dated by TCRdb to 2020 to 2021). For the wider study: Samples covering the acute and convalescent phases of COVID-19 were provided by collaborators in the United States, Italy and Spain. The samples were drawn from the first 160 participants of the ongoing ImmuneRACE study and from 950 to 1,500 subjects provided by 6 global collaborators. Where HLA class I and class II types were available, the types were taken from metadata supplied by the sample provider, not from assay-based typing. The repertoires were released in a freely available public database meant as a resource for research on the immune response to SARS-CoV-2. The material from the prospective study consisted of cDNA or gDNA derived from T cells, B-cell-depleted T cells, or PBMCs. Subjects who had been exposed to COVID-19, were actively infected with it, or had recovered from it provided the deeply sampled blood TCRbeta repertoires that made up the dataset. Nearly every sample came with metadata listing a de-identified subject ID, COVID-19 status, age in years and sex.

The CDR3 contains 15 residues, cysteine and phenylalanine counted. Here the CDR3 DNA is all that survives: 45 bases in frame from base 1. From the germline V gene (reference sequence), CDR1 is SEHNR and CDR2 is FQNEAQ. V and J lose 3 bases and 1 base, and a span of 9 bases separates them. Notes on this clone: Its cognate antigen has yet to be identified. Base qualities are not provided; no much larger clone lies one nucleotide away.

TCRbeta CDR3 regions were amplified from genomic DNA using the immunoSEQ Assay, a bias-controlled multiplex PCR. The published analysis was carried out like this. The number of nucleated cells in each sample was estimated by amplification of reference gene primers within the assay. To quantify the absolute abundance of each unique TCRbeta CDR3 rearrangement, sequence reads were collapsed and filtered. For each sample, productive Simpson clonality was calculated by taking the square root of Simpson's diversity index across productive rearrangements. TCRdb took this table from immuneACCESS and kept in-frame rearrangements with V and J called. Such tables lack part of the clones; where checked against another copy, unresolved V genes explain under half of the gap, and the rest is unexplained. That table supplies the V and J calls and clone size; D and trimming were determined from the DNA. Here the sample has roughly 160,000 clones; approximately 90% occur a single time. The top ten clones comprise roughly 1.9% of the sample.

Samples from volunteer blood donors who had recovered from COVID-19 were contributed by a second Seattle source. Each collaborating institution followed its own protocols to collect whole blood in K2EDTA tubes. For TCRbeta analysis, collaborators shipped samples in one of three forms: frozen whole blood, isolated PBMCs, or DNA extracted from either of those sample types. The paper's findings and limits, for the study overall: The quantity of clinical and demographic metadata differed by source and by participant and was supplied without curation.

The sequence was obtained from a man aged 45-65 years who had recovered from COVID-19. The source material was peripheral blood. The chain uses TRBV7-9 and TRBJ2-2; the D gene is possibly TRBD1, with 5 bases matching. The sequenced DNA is TGTGCCAGCAGCTTCCAGGGTAGGAACACCGGGGAGCTGTTTTTT. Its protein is CASSFQGRNTGELFF.